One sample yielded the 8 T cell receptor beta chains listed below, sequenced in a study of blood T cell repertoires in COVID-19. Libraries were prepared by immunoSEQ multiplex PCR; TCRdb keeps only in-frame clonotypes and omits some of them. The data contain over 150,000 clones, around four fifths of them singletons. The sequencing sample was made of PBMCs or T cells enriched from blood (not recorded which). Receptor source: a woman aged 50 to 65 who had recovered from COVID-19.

CDR3 DNA: TGTGCCAGCAGCCTAGTCGGGGGGCTGGCTGAAGCTTTCTTT. Translation: CASSLVGGLAEAFF. J is TRBJ1-1 and V is TRBV3-1 (or the pseudogene TRBV3-2), with a possible D match to TRBD1 (6 bases). From germline, CDR1 is LGHDT and CDR2 YNNKEL (reference sequence). V was clipped by 4 bases and J by 6 bases, with 15 bases between them. The CDR3 length is 14 residues.

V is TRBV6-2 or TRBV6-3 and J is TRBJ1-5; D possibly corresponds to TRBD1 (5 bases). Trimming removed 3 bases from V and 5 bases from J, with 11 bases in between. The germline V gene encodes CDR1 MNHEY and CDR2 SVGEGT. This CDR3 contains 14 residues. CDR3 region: CASSYSGADQPQHF. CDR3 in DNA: TGTGCCAGCAGTTATAGTGGGGCCGATCAGCCCCAGCATTTT.

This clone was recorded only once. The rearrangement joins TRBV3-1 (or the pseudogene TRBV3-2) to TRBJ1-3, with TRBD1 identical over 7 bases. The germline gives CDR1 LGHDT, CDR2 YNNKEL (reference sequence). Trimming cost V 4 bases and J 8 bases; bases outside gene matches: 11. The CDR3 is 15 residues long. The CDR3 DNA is TGTGCCAGCAGCCTAAGCGACAGGGAAGTGCACACCATATATTTT. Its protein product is CASSLSDREVHTIYF.

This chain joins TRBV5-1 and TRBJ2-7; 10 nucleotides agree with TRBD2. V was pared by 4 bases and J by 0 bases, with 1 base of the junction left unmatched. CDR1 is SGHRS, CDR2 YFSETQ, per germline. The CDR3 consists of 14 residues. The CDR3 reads CASSGLAASYEQYF. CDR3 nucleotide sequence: TGCGCCAGCAGCGGACTAGCGGCCTCCTACGAGCAGTACTTC.

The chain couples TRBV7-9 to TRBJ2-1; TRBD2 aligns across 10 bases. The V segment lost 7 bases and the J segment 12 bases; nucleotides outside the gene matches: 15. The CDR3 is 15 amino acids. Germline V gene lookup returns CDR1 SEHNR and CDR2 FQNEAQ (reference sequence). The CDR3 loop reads CASTNGLAAVPRQFF. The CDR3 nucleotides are TGTGCCAGCACCAACGGACTAGCGGCTGTTCCACGGCAGTTCTTC.

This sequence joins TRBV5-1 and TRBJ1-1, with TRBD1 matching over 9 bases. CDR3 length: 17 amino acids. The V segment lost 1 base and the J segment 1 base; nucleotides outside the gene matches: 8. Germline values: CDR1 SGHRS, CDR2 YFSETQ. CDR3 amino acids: CASSLTGTGFGNTEAFF. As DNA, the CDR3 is TGCGCCAGCAGCTTGACCGGGACAGGGTTTGGGAACACTGAAGCTTTCTTT.

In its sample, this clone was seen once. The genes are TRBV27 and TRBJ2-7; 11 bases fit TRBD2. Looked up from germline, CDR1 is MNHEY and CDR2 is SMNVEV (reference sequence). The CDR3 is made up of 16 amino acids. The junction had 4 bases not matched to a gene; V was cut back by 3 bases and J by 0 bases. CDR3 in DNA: TGTGCCAGCAGTTTTCGTCTAGCGGGAGGCTCCTACGAGCAGTACTTC. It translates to CASSFRLAGGSYEQYF.

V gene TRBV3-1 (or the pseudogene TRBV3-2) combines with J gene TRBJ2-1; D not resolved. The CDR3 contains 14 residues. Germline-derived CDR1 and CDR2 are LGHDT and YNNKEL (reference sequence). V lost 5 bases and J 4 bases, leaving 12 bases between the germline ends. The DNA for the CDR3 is TGTGCCAGCAGCTCCCCCGGTCTGTACAATGAGCAGTTCTTC. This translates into CASSSPGLYNEQFF.